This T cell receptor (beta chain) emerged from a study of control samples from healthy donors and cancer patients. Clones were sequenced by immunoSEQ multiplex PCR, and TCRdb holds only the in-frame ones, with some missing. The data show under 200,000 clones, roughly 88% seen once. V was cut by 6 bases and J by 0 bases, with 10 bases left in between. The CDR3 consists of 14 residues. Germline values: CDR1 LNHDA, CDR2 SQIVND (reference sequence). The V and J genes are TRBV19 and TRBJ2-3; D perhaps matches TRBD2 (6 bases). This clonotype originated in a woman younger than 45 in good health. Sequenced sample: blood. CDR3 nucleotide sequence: TGTGCCAGTAGCGGCGGGGAAAGCACAGATACGCAGTATTTT. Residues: CASSGGESTDTQYF.